This TCR beta chain was observed in a study of T-cell memory formation after mild COVID-19. TCRdb re-derived calls from the 5' RACE reads in MiXCR, one entry per CDR3 protein. The sample has around 500,000 distinct CDR3 sequences, about 18% seen once. Per germline, CDR1 SEHNR and CDR2 FQNEAQ (reference sequence). Deletions cut 5 bases from V and 6 bases from J, with 5 bases between. The length of the CDR3 is 12 residues. This clonotype has a handful of counts. The receptor was isolated from an adult woman who had mild COVID-19 (a few samples of this study predate the infection). Cell type and time point are not known. The specimen sequenced was PBMCs or a T cell subset sorted from them (not recorded which). The V and J genes are TRBV7-9 and TRBJ1-6; D possibly corresponds to TRBD1 (5 bases). The CDR3 region has the DNA TGTGCCAGCAGCAGGGGTAATTCACCCCTCCACTTT. Residues: CASSRGNSPLHF.